This T cell receptor beta chain comes out of a study of early T cells in non-severe SARS-CoV-2 infection. Study-wide background: Unsorted whole blood bulk RNA was sequenced, with unpaired chains.

Germline CDR1 reads MGHRA; CDR2 reads YSYEKL. The CDR3 runs 16 residues. The ends lost 4 bases at V and 7 bases at J; junction bases unmatched: 6. As for this clonotype: What it recognizes is unknown.

Study-wide points: In VDJdb matching, anti-spike CD8 responses were favored while private and CD4 specificities went missing.

Individual cDNA molecules received unique molecular identifiers during library preparation. TCRdb re-called the 5' RACE reads with MiXCR, one entry per CDR3 protein. The table lists around 78,000 distinct CDR3 sequences, about 14% of them singletons. The source of this sequence is an adult who was a healthcare worker with PCR-confirmed SARS-CoV-2 infection or an uninfected control (not recorded which). The J gene is TRBJ2-1, the V gene TRBV4-1, with TRBD2 matching over 14 bases. The source material was whole blood. DNA for the CDR3: TGCGCCAGCAGCCCCGCCGGGACTAGCGGGGGAAATGAGCAGTTCTTC. This gives the protein CASSPAGTSGGNEQFF.